The source of this TCR beta chain is a study of OX40 agonist ivuxolimab in advanced cancers. Study-level background: Every 2 weeks, ivuxolimab was infused into the patients intravenously at between 0.01 and 10 mg/kg. Three patients got partial responses; one had hepatocellular carcinoma and two had cutaneous melanoma.

This clone was observed once. The antigen is undetermined. Some clones are missing from TCRdb's copy, which holds only in-frame ones; the method was immunoSEQ multiplex PCR. The top ten clones hold around 10% of a sample with 20,000 or so clones, around 89% of them seen once. Study results and limitations: Certain nonresponding patients likewise had low normalized T-cell clonal expansion.

The CDR3 loop spans 16 amino acids. Germline V CDR1 and CDR2: SGHVS, FQNEAQ. Trimming removed 0 bases at V and 2 bases at J, with 12 bases between. The specimen comprised CD4+ or CD8+ T cells sorted from blood, sampled in a trial of the OX40 agonist ivuxolimab. This clonotype originated in an adult with an advanced solid tumor such as melanoma, head and neck, liver or kidney cancer. The chain recombines TRBV7-8 with TRBJ2-3, with a weak D call TRBD2 (6 bases). This CDR3 is CASSLATGLNTDTQYF. CDR3 DNA sequence: TGTGCCAGCAGCTTAGCGACGGGACTCAACACAGATACGCAGTATTTT.